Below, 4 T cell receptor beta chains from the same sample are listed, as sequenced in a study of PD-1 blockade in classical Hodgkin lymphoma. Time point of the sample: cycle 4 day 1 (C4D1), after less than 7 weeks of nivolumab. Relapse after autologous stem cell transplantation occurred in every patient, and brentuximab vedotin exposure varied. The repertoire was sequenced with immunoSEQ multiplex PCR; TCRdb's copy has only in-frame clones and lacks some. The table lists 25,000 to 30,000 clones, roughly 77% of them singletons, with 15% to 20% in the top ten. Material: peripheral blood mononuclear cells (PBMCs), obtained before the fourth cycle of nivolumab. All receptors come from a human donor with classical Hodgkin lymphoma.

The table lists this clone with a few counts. Here the CDR3 DNA reads TGTGCCAGCAGTGAAGTAGTGTGGGACCGGGGACAGCATTTT. Its protein product is CASSEVVWDRGQHF. The rearrangement links TRBV6-1 to TRBJ1-5; D perhaps matches TRBD1 (5 bases). V was trimmed by 1 base and J by 13 bases, leaving 17 bases between them. The CDR3 length is 14 residues. Germline V gene data show CDR1 as MNHNS and CDR2 as SASEGT.

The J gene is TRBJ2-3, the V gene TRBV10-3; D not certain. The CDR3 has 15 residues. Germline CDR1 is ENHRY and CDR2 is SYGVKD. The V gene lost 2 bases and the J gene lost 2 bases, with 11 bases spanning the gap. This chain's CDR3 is CAISEAPRSTDTQYF. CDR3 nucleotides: TGTGCCATCAGTGAGGCCCCGCGGTCCACAGATACGCAGTATTTT.

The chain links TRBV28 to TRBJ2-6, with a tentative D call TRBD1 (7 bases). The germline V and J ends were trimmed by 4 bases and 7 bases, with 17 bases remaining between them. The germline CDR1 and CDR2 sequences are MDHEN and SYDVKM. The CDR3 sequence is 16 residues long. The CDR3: CASSSLRDRGANVLTF. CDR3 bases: TGTGCCAGCAGTTCACTGCGGGACAGAGGTGCCAACGTCCTGACTTTC.

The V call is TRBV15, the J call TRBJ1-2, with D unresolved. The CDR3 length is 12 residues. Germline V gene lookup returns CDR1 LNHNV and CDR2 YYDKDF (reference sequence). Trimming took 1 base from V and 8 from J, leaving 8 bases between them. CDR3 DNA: TGTGCCACCAGCAGAGGGGCGAGGGGCTACACCTTC. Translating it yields CATSRGARGYTF.